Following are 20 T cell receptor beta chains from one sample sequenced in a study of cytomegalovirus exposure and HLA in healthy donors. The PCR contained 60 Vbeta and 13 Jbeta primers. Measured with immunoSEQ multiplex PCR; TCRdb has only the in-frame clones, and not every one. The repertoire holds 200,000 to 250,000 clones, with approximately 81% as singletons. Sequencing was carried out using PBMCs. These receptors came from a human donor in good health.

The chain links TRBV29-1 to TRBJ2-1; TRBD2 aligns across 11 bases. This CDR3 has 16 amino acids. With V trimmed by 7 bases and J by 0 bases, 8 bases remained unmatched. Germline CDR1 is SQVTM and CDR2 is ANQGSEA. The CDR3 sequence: CSEVAGGDRSYNEQFF. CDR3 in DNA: TGCAGCGAAGTAGCGGGAGGGGACCGCTCCTACAATGAGCAGTTCTTC.

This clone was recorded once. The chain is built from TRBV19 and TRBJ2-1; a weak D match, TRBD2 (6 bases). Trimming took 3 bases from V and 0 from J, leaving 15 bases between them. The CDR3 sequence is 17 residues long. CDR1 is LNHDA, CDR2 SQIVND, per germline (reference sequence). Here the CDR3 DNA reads TGTGCCAGTAGTATGACGAGGCGGGAAAGCTCCTACAATGAGCAGTTCTTC. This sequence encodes CASSMTRRESSYNEQFF.

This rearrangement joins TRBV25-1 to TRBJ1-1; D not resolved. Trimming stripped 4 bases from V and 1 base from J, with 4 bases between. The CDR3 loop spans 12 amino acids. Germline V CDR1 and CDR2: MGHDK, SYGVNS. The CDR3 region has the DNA TGTGCCAGCAGTGGACAGAACACTGAAGCTTTCTTT. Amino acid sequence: CASSGQNTEAFF.

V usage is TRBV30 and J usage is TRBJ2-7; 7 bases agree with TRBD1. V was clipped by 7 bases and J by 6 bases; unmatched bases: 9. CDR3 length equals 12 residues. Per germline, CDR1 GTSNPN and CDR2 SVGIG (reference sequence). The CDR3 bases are TGTGCCTACAGTGACAGGGCATCCGAGCAGTACTTC. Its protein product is CAYSDRASEQYF. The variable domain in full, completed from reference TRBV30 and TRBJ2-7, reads SQTIHQWPATLVQPVGSPLSLECTVEGTSNPNLYWYRQAAGRGLQLLFYSVGIGQISSEVPQNLSASRPQDRQFILSSKKLLLSDSGFYLCAYSDRASEQYFGPGTRLTVT.

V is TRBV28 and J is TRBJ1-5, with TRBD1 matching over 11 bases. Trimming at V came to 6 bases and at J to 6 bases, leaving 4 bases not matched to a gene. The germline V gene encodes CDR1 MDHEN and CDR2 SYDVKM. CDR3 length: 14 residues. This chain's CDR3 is CASRTGTGGQPQHF. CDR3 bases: TGTGCCAGCAGGACTGGGACAGGGGGTCAGCCCCAGCATTTT.

In nucleotides, the CDR3 is TGCGCCAGCAGCCTAACAGGGGTAGAGGAAAAACTGTTTTTT. This gives the protein CASSLTGVEEKLFF. The gene calls are TRBV5-1 and TRBJ1-4; 7 bases are a match to TRBD1. Germline CDR1 reads SGHRS; CDR2 reads YFSETQ. Trimming cost V 4 bases and J 8 bases; bases outside gene matches: 8. The CDR3 loop spans 14 amino acids.

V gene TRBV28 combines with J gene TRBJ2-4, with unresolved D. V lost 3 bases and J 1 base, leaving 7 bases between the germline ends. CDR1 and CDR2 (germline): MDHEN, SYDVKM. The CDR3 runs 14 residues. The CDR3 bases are TGTGCCAGCAGTTTCTCAGGTGCCAAAAACATTCAGTACTTC. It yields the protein CASSFSGAKNIQYF.

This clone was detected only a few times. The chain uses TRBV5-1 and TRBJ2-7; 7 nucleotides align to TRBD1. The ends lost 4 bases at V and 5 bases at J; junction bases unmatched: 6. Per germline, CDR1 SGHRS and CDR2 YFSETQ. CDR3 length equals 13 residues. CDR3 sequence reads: CASSMTGLDEQYF. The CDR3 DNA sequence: TGCGCCAGCAGCATGACAGGGCTCGACGAGCAGTACTTC.

The CDR3 here is CAWASGREATSSYNEQFF. CDR3 in DNA: TGTGCCTGGGCCTCGGGGCGGGAGGCGACAAGCTCCTACAATGAGCAGTTCTTC. The chain is built from TRBV30 and TRBJ2-1, with 8 nucleotides matching TRBD2. CDR3 size: 18 residues. The germline gives CDR1 GTSNPN, CDR2 SVGIG (reference sequence). Trimming at V came to 5 bases and at J to 0 bases, leaving 15 bases not matched to a gene.

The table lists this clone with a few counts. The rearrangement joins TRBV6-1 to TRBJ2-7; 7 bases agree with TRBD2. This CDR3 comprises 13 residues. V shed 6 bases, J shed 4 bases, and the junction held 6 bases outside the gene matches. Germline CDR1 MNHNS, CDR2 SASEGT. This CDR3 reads CASRMGAGYEQYF. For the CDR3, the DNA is TGTGCCAGCAGAATGGGAGCGGGATACGAGCAGTACTTC.

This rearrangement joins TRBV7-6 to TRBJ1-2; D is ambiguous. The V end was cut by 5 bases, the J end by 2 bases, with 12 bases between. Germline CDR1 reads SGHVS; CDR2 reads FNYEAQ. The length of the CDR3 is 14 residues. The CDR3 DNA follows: TGTGCCAGCAGCCCAGAGGAGGTGAACTATGGCTACACCTTC. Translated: CASSPEEVNYGYTF.

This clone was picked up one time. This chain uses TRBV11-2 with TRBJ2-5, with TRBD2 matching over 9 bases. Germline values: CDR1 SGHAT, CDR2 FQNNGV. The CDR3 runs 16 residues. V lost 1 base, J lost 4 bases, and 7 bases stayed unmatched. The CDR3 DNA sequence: TGTGCCAGCAGCTTAGTGGGCGGGAGGGCCCCAGAGACCCAGTACTTC. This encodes CASSLVGGRAPETQYF. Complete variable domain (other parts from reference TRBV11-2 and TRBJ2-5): EAGVAQSPRYKIIEKRQSVAFWCNPISGHATLYWYQQILGQGPKLLIQFQNNGVVDDSQLPKDRFSAERLKGVDSTLKIQPAKLEDSAVYLCASSLVGGRAPETQYFGPGTRLLVL.

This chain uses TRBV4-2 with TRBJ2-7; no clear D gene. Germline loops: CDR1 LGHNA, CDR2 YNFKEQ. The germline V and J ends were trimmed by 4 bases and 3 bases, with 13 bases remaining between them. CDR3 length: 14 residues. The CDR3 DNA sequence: TGTGCCAGCAGCCTGCTAAACTCCGGCTACGAGCAGTACTTC. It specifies CASSLLNSGYEQYF.

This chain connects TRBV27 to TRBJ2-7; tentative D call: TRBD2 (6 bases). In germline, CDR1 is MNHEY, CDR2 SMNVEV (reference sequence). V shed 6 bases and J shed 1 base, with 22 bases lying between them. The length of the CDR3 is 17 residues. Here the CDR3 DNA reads TGTGCCAGCAGGCGGGGAAGAGCGGGTAGAGGGTCCTACGAGCAGTACTTC. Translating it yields CASRRGRAGRGSYEQYF.

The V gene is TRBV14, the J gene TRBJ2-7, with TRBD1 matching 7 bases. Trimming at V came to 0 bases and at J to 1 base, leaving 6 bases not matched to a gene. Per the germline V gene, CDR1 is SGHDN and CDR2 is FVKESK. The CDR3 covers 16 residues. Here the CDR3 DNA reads TGTGCCAGCAGCCAAGACCGGACAGGACGGTCCTACGAGCAGTACTTC. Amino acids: CASSQDRTGRSYEQYF.

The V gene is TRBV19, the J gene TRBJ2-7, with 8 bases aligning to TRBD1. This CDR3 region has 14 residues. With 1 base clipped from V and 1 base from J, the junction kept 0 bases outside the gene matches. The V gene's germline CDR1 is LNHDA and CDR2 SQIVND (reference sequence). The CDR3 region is CASSIGDRSYEQYF. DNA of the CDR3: TGTGCCAGTAGTATAGGGGACAGGTCCTACGAGCAGTACTTC. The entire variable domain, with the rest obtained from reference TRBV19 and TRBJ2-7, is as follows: DGGITQSPKYLFRKEGQNVTLSCEQNLNHDAMYWYRQDPGQGLRLIYYSQIVNDFQKGDIAEGYSVSREKKESFPLTVTSAQKNPTAFYLCASSIGDRSYEQYFGPGTRLTVT.

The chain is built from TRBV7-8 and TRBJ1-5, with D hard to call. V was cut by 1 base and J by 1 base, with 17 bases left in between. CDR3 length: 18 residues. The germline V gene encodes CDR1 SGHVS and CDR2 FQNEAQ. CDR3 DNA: TGTGCCAGCAGCTTAGTTCACCCGCTACCCGGGAGCAATCAGCCCCAGCATTTT. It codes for CASSLVHPLPGSNQPQHF.

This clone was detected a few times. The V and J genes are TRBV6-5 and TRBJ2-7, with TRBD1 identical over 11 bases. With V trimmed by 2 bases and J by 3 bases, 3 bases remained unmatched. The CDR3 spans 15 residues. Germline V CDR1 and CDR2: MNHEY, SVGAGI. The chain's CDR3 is CASSYGGTGGYEQYF. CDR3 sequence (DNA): TGTGCCAGCAGTTACGGAGGGACAGGGGGCTACGAGCAGTACTTC.

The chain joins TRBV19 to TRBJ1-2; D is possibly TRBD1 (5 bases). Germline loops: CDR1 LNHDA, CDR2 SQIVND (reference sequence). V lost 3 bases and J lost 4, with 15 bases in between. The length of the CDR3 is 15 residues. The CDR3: CASSIADRSFYGYTF. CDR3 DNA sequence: TGTGCCAGTAGTATCGCCGACAGATCTTTCTATGGCTACACCTTC. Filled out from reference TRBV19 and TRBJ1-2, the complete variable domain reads DGGITQSPKYLFRKEGQNVTLSCEQNLNHDAMYWYRQDPGQGLRLIYYSQIVNDFQKGDIAEGYSVSREKKESFPLTVTSAQKNPTAFYLCASSIADRSFYGYTFGSGTRLTVV.

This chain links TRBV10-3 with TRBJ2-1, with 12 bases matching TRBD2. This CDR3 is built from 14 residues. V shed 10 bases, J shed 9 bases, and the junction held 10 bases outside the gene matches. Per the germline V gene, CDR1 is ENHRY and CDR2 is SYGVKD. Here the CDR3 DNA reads TGTGCCACCTCACTAGCGGGGGGTCTTGGTGAGCAGTTCTTC. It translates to CATSLAGGLGEQFF.